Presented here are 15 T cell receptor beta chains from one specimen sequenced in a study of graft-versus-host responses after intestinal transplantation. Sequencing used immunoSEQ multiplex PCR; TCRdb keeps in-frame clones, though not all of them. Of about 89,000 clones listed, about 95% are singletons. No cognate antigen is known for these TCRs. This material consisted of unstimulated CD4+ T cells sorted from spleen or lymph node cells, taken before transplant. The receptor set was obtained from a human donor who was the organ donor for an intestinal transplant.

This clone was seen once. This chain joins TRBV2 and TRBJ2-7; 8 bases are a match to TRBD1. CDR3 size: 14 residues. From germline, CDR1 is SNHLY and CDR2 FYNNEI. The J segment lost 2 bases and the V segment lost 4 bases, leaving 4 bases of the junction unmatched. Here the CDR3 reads CASSGGQGAYEQYF. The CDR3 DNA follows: TGTGCCAGCAGTGGCGGACAGGGCGCCTACGAGCAGTACTTC.

Here the CDR3 DNA reads TGTGCCGGGTCGAGGGGAGTCAGCTATGGCTACACCTTC. Residues: CAGSRGVSYGYTF. V and J are TRBV21-1 and TRBJ1-2. TRBV21-1 is shown as a pseudogene. The CDR3 contains 13 residues.

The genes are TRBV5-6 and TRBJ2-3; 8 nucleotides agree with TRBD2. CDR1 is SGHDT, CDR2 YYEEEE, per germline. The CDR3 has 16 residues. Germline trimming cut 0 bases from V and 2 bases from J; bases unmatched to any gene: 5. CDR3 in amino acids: CASSLALAGYTDTQYF. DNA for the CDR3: TGTGCCAGCAGCTTGGCCTTAGCGGGATACACAGATACGCAGTATTTT.

The CDR3: CASSRGASGNTIYF. CDR3 in DNA: TGTGCCAGCAGCCGGGGGGCCTCCGGAAACACCATATATTTT. The rearrangement joins TRBV5-6 to TRBJ1-3; maybe TRBD1 (6 bases). The CDR3 sequence is 14 residues long. Trimming stripped 4 bases from V and 4 bases from J, with 12 bases between. The V gene's germline CDR1 is SGHDT and CDR2 YYEEEE.

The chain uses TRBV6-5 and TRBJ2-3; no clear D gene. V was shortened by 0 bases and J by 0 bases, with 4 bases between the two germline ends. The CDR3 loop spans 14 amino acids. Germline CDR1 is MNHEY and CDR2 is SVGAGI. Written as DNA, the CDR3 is TGTGCCAGCAGTTACTCCGGGAGCACAGATACGCAGTATTTT. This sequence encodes CASSYSGSTDTQYF.

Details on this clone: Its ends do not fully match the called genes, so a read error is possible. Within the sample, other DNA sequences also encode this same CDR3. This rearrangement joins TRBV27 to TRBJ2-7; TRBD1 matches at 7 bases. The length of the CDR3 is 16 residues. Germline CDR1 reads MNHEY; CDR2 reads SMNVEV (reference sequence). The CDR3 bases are TGCGCCAGCAGAGGCCCCTACAGGGGAGAGAGGTACGAGCAGTACTTC. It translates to CASRGPYRGERYEQYF.

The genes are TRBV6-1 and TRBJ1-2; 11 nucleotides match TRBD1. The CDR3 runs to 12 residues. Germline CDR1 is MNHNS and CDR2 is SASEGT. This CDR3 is CVGQGEVYGYTF. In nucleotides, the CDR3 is TGTGTGGGACAGGGGGAGGTCTATGGCTACACCTTC.

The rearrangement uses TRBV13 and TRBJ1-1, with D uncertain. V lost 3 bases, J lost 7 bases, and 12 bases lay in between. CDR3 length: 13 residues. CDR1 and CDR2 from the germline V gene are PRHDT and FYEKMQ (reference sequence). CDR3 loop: CASSLVPGGEAFF. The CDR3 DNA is TGTGCCAGCAGCTTGGTCCCGGGAGGTGAAGCTTTCTTT.

The CDR3 here is CASSLHQGLEKLFF. In DNA, the CDR3 is TGTGCCAGCAGTCTCCATCAGGGGCTTGAAAAACTGTTTTTT. J is TRBJ1-4 and V is TRBV6-6, with a weak D call TRBD1 (6 bases). There are 14 residues in the CDR3. Trimming took off 5 bases at V and 7 bases at J, with 14 bases between the two ends. Germline CDR1 reads MNHNY; CDR2 reads SVGAGI (reference sequence).

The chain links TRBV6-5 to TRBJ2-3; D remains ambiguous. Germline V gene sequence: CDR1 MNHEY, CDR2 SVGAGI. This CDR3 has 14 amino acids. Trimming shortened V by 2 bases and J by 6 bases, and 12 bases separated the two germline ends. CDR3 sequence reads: CASSYRRSSDTQYF. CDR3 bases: TGTGCCAGCAGTTACCGCAGGTCCTCGGATACGCAGTATTTT.

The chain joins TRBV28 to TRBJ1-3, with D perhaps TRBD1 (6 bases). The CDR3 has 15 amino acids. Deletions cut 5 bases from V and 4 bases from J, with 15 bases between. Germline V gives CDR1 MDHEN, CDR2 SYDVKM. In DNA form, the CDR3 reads TGTGCCAGCAGTACGACAGGCTCGGCCGGAAACACCATATATTTT. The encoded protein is CASSTTGSAGNTIYF.

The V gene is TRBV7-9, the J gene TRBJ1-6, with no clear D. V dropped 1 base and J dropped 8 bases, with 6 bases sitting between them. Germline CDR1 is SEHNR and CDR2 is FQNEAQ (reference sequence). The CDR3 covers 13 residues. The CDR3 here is CASSLEGYSPLHF. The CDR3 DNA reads TGTGCCAGCAGCTTAGAAGGTTATTCACCCCTCCACTTT.

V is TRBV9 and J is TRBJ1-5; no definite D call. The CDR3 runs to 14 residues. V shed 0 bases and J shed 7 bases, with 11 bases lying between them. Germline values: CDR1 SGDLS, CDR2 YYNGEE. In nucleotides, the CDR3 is TGTGCCAGCAGCGTAGCTGAGGTAGGACAGCCCCAGCATTTT. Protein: CASSVAEVGQPQHF.

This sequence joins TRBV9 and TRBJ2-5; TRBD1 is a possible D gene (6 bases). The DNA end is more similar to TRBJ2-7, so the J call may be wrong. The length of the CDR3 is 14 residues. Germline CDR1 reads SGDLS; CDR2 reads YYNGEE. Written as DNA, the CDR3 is TGTGCCAGCAGCGCCGGGACACCCTCCTACGAGCAGTACTTC. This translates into CASSAGTPSYEQYF.

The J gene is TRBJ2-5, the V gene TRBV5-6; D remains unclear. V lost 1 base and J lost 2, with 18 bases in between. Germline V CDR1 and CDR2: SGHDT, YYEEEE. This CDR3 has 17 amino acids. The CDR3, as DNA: TGTGCCAGCAGCTTGTTTATTTTGGTAGATGTTCAAGAGACCCAGTACTTC. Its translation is CASSLFILVDVQETQYF.